Listed below are T cell receptor beta chains from one sample, sequenced in a study of cytomegalovirus exposure and HLA in healthy donors. Generated by immunoSEQ multiplex PCR, the TCRdb table keeps only in-frame clones and is missing some. The sample has some 84,000 clones. Sequenced: PBMCs. The receptors here all came from a middle-aged man in good health and CMV-seronegative. Each CDR3 is given with its conserved first and last residue. Fields, in order: V gene, D gene, J gene, CDR3 DNA, CDR3 protein. A D gene is named only where the DNA matches it firmly.

v_call: TRBV9; d_call: NA; j_call: TRBJ1-1; cdr3_nt: TGTGCCAGCAGCGTAGCTCCGGACACTGAAGCTTTCTTT; cdr3_aa: CASSVAPDTEAFF
v_call: TRBV7-8; d_call: NA; j_call: TRBJ1-2; cdr3_nt: TGTGCCAGCAGCTTAGTCGAGGGCTTCTATGGCTACACCTTC; cdr3_aa: CASSLVEGFYGYTF
v_call: TRBV28; d_call: NA; j_call: TRBJ1-2; cdr3_nt: TGTGCCAGCAGTTTATCGGGGGGCGTGTATGGCTACACCTTC; cdr3_aa: CASSLSGGVYGYTF
v_call: TRBV7-2; d_call: NA; j_call: TRBJ1-5; cdr3_nt: TGTGCCAGCAGCTCAGGCCCTGGGACGGGACTGATGTATCAGCCCCAGCATTTT; cdr3_aa: CASSSGPGTGLMYQPQHF
v_call: TRBV28; d_call: NA; j_call: TRBJ1-5; cdr3_nt: TGTGCCAGCAGCTTTAGTCAGGGTTACAATCAGCCCCAGCATTTT; cdr3_aa: CASSFSQGYNQPQHF
v_call: TRBV18; d_call: TRBD1; j_call: TRBJ1-5; cdr3_nt: TGTGCCAGCTCTCGACAGGGTAGGGGCAATCAGCCCCAGCATTTT; cdr3_aa: CASSRQGRGNQPQHF
v_call: TRBV5-4; d_call: NA; j_call: TRBJ2-1; cdr3_nt: TGTGCCAGCAGCTTGCCGGGGGGCGACTACAATGAGCAGTTCTTC; cdr3_aa: CASSLPGGDYNEQFF
v_call: TRBV18; d_call: TRBD1; j_call: TRBJ1-2; cdr3_nt: TGTGCCAGCTCACCGCAGGGGGCGTATGGCTACACCTTC; cdr3_aa: CASSPQGAYGYTF
v_call: TRBV7-8; d_call: NA; j_call: TRBJ1-4; cdr3_nt: TGTGCCAGCAGCCGACAGGATTTTAATGAAAAACTGTTTTTT; cdr3_aa: CASSRQDFNEKLFF
v_call: TRBV18; d_call: NA; j_call: TRBJ1-4; cdr3_nt: TGTGCCAGCTCAACAGGTGCTGAAAAACTGTTTTTT; cdr3_aa: CASSTGAEKLFF
v_call: TRBV7-2; d_call: TRBD2; j_call: TRBJ2-3; cdr3_nt: TGTGCCAGCAGCTCTCTAGCGGGGGCCATCACAGATACGCAGTATTTT; cdr3_aa: CASSSLAGAITDTQYF
v_call: TRBV5-6; d_call: NA; j_call: TRBJ1-6; cdr3_nt: TGTGCCAGCAGACGCTACACGGGACACCTTAATTCACCCCTCCACTTT; cdr3_aa: CASRRYTGHLNSPLHF
v_call: TRBV11-3; d_call: NA; j_call: TRBJ2-3; cdr3_nt: TGTGCCAGCAGCTTCGGGGATGGGGATTTGACAGATACGCAGTATTTT; cdr3_aa: CASSFGDGDLTDTQYF
v_call: TRBV5-1; d_call: NA; j_call: TRBJ1-6; cdr3_nt: TGCGCCAGCAGCTTGGGTGATTTTGGGAGCTCACCCCTCCACTTT; cdr3_aa: CASSLGDFGSSPLHF
v_call: TRBV27; d_call: NA; j_call: TRBJ1-2; cdr3_nt: TGTGCCAGCAGTGTACAGGGAAACTATGGCTACACCTTC; cdr3_aa: CASSVQGNYGYTF
v_call: TRBV7-2; d_call: TRBD1; j_call: TRBJ2-7; cdr3_nt: TGTGCCAGCAGCCCCCCGACAGGGCCTAACGAGCAGTACTTC; cdr3_aa: CASSPPTGPNEQYF
v_call: TRBV27; d_call: NA; j_call: TRBJ1-5; cdr3_nt: TGTGCCAGCAGTTTAGGGCGGGGGCGGCCCCAGCATTTT; cdr3_aa: CASSLGRGRPQHF
v_call: TRBV9; d_call: TRBD2; j_call: TRBJ2-1; cdr3_nt: TGTGCCAGCAGCGTAGGTGCGGGGGGATACAATGAGCAGTTCTTC; cdr3_aa: CASSVGAGGYNEQFF
v_call: TRBV27; d_call: NA; j_call: TRBJ1-6; cdr3_nt: TGTGCCAGCAGACTCTGGAGTAATTCACCCCTCCACTTT; cdr3_aa: CASRLWSNSPLHF
v_call: TRBV5-1; d_call: NA; j_call: TRBJ2-1; cdr3_nt: TGCGCCAGCAGCTTGAGGGGACACCCTTCGAATGAGCAGTTCTTC; cdr3_aa: CASSLRGHPSNEQFF
v_call: TRBV13; d_call: TRBD1; j_call: TRBJ2-7; cdr3_nt: TGTGCCAGCGCCTATTGGACAGGGGAGTACGAGCAGTACTTC; cdr3_aa: CASAYWTGEYEQYF
v_call: TRBV18; d_call: NA; j_call: TRBJ1-2; cdr3_nt: TGTGCCAGCTCACCACCCCTGAGGAGTGGCTACACCTTC; cdr3_aa: CASSPPLRSGYTF
v_call: TRBV7-2; d_call: TRBD2; j_call: TRBJ2-1; cdr3_nt: TGTGCCAGCAGGAGGGTAGCGGGGGGGCAGGCGTTCTTC; cdr3_aa: CASRRVAGGQAFF
v_call: TRBV29-1; d_call: NA; j_call: TRBJ1-5; cdr3_nt: TGCAGCGTTGAAGGGGCAGATCAGCCCCAGCATTTT; cdr3_aa: CSVEGADQPQHF
v_call: TRBV28; d_call: TRBD1; j_call: TRBJ2-1; cdr3_nt: TGCCTGACCAGGGGGACGGGTAATGAGCAGTTCTTC; cdr3_aa: CLTRGTGNEQFF
v_call: TRBV21-1; d_call: NA; j_call: TRBJ1-6; cdr3_nt: TGTGCCAGCAGCCTCCGTTCAGGGGAGAAGTCACCCCTCCACTTT; cdr3_aa: CASSLRSGEKSPLHF
v_call: TRBV5-1; d_call: NA; j_call: TRBJ2-1; cdr3_nt: TGCGCCAGCAGCTTGGCCCCGGGGAGCTCCTACAATGAGCAGTTCTTC; cdr3_aa: CASSLAPGSSYNEQFF
v_call: TRBV7-9; d_call: NA; j_call: TRBJ2-7; cdr3_nt: TGTGCCAGCAGTCCGTTGGGCGGGACCTCCTACGAGCAGTACTTC; cdr3_aa: CASSPLGGTSYEQYF
v_call: TRBV7-3; d_call: TRBD1; j_call: TRBJ1-1; cdr3_nt: TGTGCCAGCAGCTTGGGACAGCTGAACACTGAAGCTTTCTTT; cdr3_aa: CASSLGQLNTEAFF
v_call: TRBV11-1; d_call: NA; j_call: TRBJ2-7; cdr3_nt: TGTGCCAGCAGCTTATCGGGTACCTACGAGCAGTACTTC; cdr3_aa: CASSLSGTYEQYF
v_call: TRBV18; d_call: NA; j_call: TRBJ2-3; cdr3_nt: TGTGCCAGCTCAACCGGGACTTTCCCAGATACGCAGTATTTT; cdr3_aa: CASSTGTFPDTQYF
v_call: TRBV7-9; d_call: TRBD1; j_call: TRBJ1-4; cdr3_nt: TGTGCCAGCCGGGACCCAGGGGGCGAAAAACTGTTTTTT; cdr3_aa: CASRDPGGEKLFF
v_call: TRBV4-1; d_call: TRBD1; j_call: TRBJ1-1; cdr3_nt: TGCGCCAGCAGCCTACCGGACAGGCTGAACACTGAAGCTTTCTTT; cdr3_aa: CASSLPDRLNTEAFF
v_call: TRBV7-9; d_call: TRBD1; j_call: TRBJ1-2; cdr3_nt: TGTGCCAGCAGCCCACTCCCCGGGACAGGACGTAACTATGGCTACACCTTC; cdr3_aa: CASSPLPGTGRNYGYTF
v_call: TRBV6-5; d_call: TRBD2; j_call: TRBJ2-7; cdr3_nt: TGTGCCAGCAGTCGCACTAGCGGGGGCCACTACGAGCAGTACTTC; cdr3_aa: CASSRTSGGHYEQYF
v_call: TRBV29-1; d_call: NA; j_call: TRBJ1-3; cdr3_nt: TGCAGCGTTGACCTAAGAGGGACCATATATTTT; cdr3_aa: CSVDLRGTIYF
v_call: TRBV4-1; d_call: TRBD2; j_call: TRBJ2-1; cdr3_nt: TGCGCCAGCAGCCAAGGACCTTCGCGGGGGGGAGGCAATGAGCAGTTCTTC; cdr3_aa: CASSQGPSRGGGNEQFF
v_call: TRBV11-2; d_call: NA; j_call: TRBJ2-3; cdr3_nt: TGTGCCAGCAGCCTTGTCGTCCACCAGGCGGATACGCAGTATTTT; cdr3_aa: CASSLVVHQADTQYF
v_call: TRBV5-5; d_call: NA; j_call: TRBJ2-3; cdr3_nt: TGTGCCAGCAGCCTGGACATACCTTTCACAGATACGCAGTATTTT; cdr3_aa: CASSLDIPFTDTQYF
v_call: TRBV6-6; d_call: NA; j_call: TRBJ1-4; cdr3_nt: TGTGCCAGCACCCTAACAGGAGATGAAAAACTGTTTTTT; cdr3_aa: CASTLTGDEKLFF
v_call: TRBV30; d_call: TRBD1; j_call: TRBJ2-5; cdr3_nt: TGTGCCTGGAGTGTCGGGGACAGGGGCCTTGAGACCCAGTACTTC; cdr3_aa: CAWSVGDRGLETQYF
v_call: TRBV25-1; d_call: TRBD1; j_call: TRBJ1-1; cdr3_nt: TGTGCCAGCAGTAACAGGGGAGGAAACACTGAAGCTTTCTTT; cdr3_aa: CASSNRGGNTEAFF
v_call: TRBV11-2; d_call: NA; j_call: TRBJ2-5; cdr3_nt: TGTGCCAGCAGCTTAAATATGAGGGAGACCCAGTACTTC; cdr3_aa: CASSLNMRETQYF
v_call: TRBV7-9; d_call: TRBD1; j_call: TRBJ1-2; cdr3_nt: TGTGCCAGCAGACAACAGGGGGCGGTTGGAAGGTATGGCTACACCTTC; cdr3_aa: CASRQQGAVGRYGYTF
v_call: TRBV6-1; d_call: TRBD2; j_call: TRBJ2-3; cdr3_nt: TGTGCCAGCAGTCTGACTAGCGGGGCTTCTTATACGCAGTATTTT; cdr3_aa: CASSLTSGASYTQYF
v_call: TRBV19; d_call: TRBD2; j_call: TRBJ2-3; cdr3_nt: TGTGCCAGTAGTATAGAGATAGCGGGGGGGCCTAGCACAGATACGCAGTATTTT; cdr3_aa: CASSIEIAGGPSTDTQYF
v_call: TRBV5-4; d_call: TRBD2; j_call: TRBJ2-1; cdr3_nt: TGTGCCAGCAGCTTGGGAGGGCGGGGGGTCAGCTCCTACAATGAGCAGTTCTTC; cdr3_aa: CASSLGGRGVSSYNEQFF
v_call: TRBV5-4; d_call: NA; j_call: TRBJ2-3; cdr3_nt: TGTGCCAGCAGCTTTAGCTTAGCTCAAGATACGCAGTATTTT; cdr3_aa: CASSFSLAQDTQYF
v_call: TRBV5-1; d_call: NA; j_call: TRBJ1-3; cdr3_nt: TGCGCCAGTACGGACGGGATATCTGGAAACACCATATATTTT; cdr3_aa: CASTDGISGNTIYF
v_call: TRBV2; d_call: NA; j_call: TRBJ1-4; cdr3_nt: TGTGCCAGCACCGTGGGGCAGATAGGGAAAAAACTGTTTTTT; cdr3_aa: CASTVGQIGKKLFF
v_call: TRBV5-1; d_call: TRBD1; j_call: TRBJ1-1; cdr3_nt: TGCGCCAGCAGCTTCGAGGGGGCTCCGATGAACACTGAAGCTTTCTTT; cdr3_aa: CASSFEGAPMNTEAFF
v_call: TRBV25-1; d_call: TRBD2; j_call: TRBJ2-1; cdr3_nt: TGTGCCAGCAGTGACGGCGGGGGGCCCGCCAATGAGCAGTTCTTC; cdr3_aa: CASSDGGGPANEQFF
v_call: TRBV7-2; d_call: NA; j_call: TRBJ1-5; cdr3_nt: TGTGCCAGCAGCACCTATAGGGGGAGGGGACAGCCCCAGCATTTT; cdr3_aa: CASSTYRGRGQPQHF